The 13 T cell receptor beta chains below were found in one sample sequenced in a study of blood T cell repertoires in COVID-19. This table comes from immunoSEQ multiplex PCR, and its TCRdb copy is limited to in-frame clones, with some not included. The sample contains more than 200,000 clones, about 86% of which appear only once. Sequencing input: peripheral blood. The receptors come from a man aged 30 to 39 with active or convalescent COVID-19.

This chain uses TRBV5-1 with TRBJ1-1, with a weak D call TRBD1 (6 bases). Trimming removed 5 bases at V and 11 bases at J, with 16 bases between. CDR1 is SGHRS and CDR2 is YFSETQ in the germline V gene. The CDR3 is made up of 12 amino acids. Here the CDR3 DNA reads TGCGCCAGCAGTTTTACAGGGCCTGGGGCTTTCTTT. Translating it yields CASSFTGPGAFF.

The rearrangement links TRBV5-4 to TRBJ2-7, with 8 positions matching TRBD2. Germline V gene lookup returns CDR1 SGHNT and CDR2 YYREEE (reference sequence). J lost 6 bases, V lost 2 bases, and 10 bases had no gene match. This CDR3 comprises 15 residues. The CDR3 reads CASSLAGLVEGEQYF. DNA of the CDR3: TGTGCCAGCAGCTTAGCGGGACTAGTAGAAGGCGAGCAGTACTTC.

The chain couples TRBV19 to TRBJ2-3, with a possible D match to TRBD2 (5 bases). The CDR3 covers 15 residues. V was pared by 5 bases and J by 1 base, with 13 bases between. Germline assignment: CDR1 LNHDA and CDR2 SQIVND (reference sequence). The CDR3 coding sequence is TGTGCCAGTAGTTTTCTAGCACCTCGCACAGATACGCAGTATTTT. Translating gives CASSFLAPRTDTQYF. The entire variable domain, with the rest obtained from reference TRBV19 and TRBJ2-3, is as follows: DGGITQSPKYLFRKEGQNVTLSCEQNLNHDAMYWYRQDPGQGLRLIYYSQIVNDFQKGDIAEGYSVSREKKESFPLTVTSAQKNPTAFYLCASSFLAPRTDTQYFGPGTRLTVL.

The genes are TRBV11-3 and TRBJ2-2; no firm D call. CDR1 and CDR2 from the germline V gene are SGHNT and YENEEA. The CDR3 consists of 16 residues. Trimming removed 3 bases from V and 0 bases from J, with 11 bases in between. The CDR3, as DNA: TGTGCCAGCAGCTTGCAGGCCCCAACGAACACCGGGGAGCTGTTTTTT. Protein sequence: CASSLQAPTNTGELFF.

The chain joins TRBV20-1 to TRBJ1-1; D not resolved. CDR3 length: 10 residues. V shed 3 bases and J shed 7 bases, with 6 bases lying between them. Germline V gene lookup returns CDR1 DFQATT and CDR2 SNEGSKA (reference sequence). The DNA of the CDR3 is TGCAGTGCTAGGGCAGGTGAAGCTTTCTTT. This translates into CSARAGEAFF.

The chain joins TRBV15 to TRBJ2-1, with 8 bases identical to TRBD1. The J segment lost 8 bases and the V segment lost 6 bases, leaving 6 bases of the junction unmatched. CDR3 length equals 13 residues. The V gene's germline CDR1 is LNHNV and CDR2 YYDKDF (reference sequence). The CDR3 coding sequence is TGTGCCACCAGAGACAGGGGTGTGGATGAGCAGTTCTTC. As protein: CATRDRGVDEQFF.

The J gene is TRBJ2-3, the V gene TRBV9; D possibly corresponds to TRBD2 (5 bases). The CDR3 has 14 residues. CDR1 is SGDLS, CDR2 YYNGEE, per germline. Trimming took 1 base from V and 6 from J, leaving 12 bases between them. CDR3 region: CASSVTGDQDTQYF. In DNA form, the CDR3 reads TGTGCCAGCAGCGTAACCGGGGATCAGGATACGCAGTATTTT. Complete variable domain (other parts from reference TRBV9 and TRBJ2-3): DSGVTQTPKHLITATGQRVTLRCSPRSGDLSVYWYQQSLDQGLQFLIQYYNGEERAKGNILERFSAQQFPDLHSELNLSSLELGDSALYFCASSVTGDQDTQYFGPGTRLTVL.

The chain carries TRBV7-8 and TRBJ2-3, with 12 bases that match TRBD2. CDR1 and CDR2 from the germline V gene are SGHVS and FQNEAQ. The junction had 5 bases not matched to a gene; V was cut back by 6 bases and J by 4 bases. CDR3 length: 15 amino acids. The CDR3 region is CASRSSSGGADTQYF. The CDR3 DNA reads as TGTGCCAGCAGGTCGTCTAGCGGGGGGGCAGATACGCAGTATTTT.

This chain connects TRBV7-2 to TRBJ1-1, with D possibly matching TRBD1 (6 bases). The CDR3 covers 15 residues. Trimming stripped 1 base from V and 3 bases from J, with 12 bases between. The germline V gene has CDR1 SGHTA and CDR2 FQGNSA. CDR3 nucleotides: TGTGCCAGCAGCTTAGATGGGGGCGCGTACACTGAAGCTTTCTTT. Residues: CASSLDGGAYTEAFF.

This chain joins TRBV9 and TRBJ2-2; TRBD2 aligns across 11 bases. V shed 0 bases and J 3 bases; nucleotides not matched to a gene: 1. This CDR3 spans 16 amino acids. Germline V CDR1 and CDR2: SGDLS, YYNGEE. CDR3 coding DNA: TGTGCCAGCAGCGTAGAGGGACTAGCGGACACCGGGGAGCTGTTTTTT. Its protein product is CASSVEGLADTGELFF. The complete variable domain, with remaining parts taken from reference TRBV9 and TRBJ2-2, reads DSGVTQTPKHLITATGQRVTLRCSPRSGDLSVYWYQQSLDQGLQFLIQYYNGEERAKGNILERFSAQQFPDLHSELNLSSLELGDSALYFCASSVEGLADTGELFFGEGSRLTVL.

V and J are TRBV5-1 and TRBJ2-1; a weak D match, TRBD2 (6 bases). Trimming took off 4 bases at V and 6 bases at J, with 17 bases between the two ends. There are 15 residues in the CDR3. CDR1 SGHRS and CDR2 YFSETQ come from the germline V gene. DNA for the CDR3: TGCGCCAGCAGCCTGATCGGAGGGGCGGGCAATGAGCAGTTCTTC. Its translation: CASSLIGGAGNEQFF.

The rearrangement joins TRBV29-1 to TRBJ2-2; maybe TRBD2 (6 bases). The CDR3 is made up of 15 amino acids. Germline values: CDR1 SQVTM, CDR2 ANQGSEA. Trimming cost V 0 bases and J 5 bases, with 13 bases left between them. The CDR3 region has the DNA TGCAGCGTTGAAGATGGGGGTCGGGGGACCGGGGAGCTGTTTTTT. Translating it yields CSVEDGGRGTGELFF.

The chain links TRBV15 to TRBJ2-3, with a possible D match to TRBD2 (5 bases). The germline V and J ends were trimmed by 3 bases and 2 bases, with 15 bases remaining between them. CDR3 length: 16 residues. Germline V CDR1 and CDR2: LNHNV, YYDKDF (reference sequence). The CDR3 spells CATSRDRAVPTDTQYF. CDR3 nucleotides: TGTGCCACCAGCAGGGACCGAGCGGTACCCACAGATACGCAGTATTTT.